This T cell receptor (beta chain) appears in the sequencing data of a study of OX40 agonist ivuxolimab in advanced cancers. About the research overall: Patients were infused with ivuxolimab every 2 weeks at 0.01 to 10 mg/kg.

The CDR3 sequence is 11 residues long. Germline V gene lookup returns CDR1 LNHNV and CDR2 YYDKDF (reference sequence). Trimming pared 4 bases from V and 3 bases from J, leaving 4 bases between. At baseline, cycle 4 day 1, and cycle 7 day 1, blood was sampled. Study findings and constraints: Circulating CD4+ and CD8+ T cells showed clonal expansion by week 6 at 0.1 to 3.0 mg/kg.

Note on this clone: Antigen: not known.

Sequencing was performed with immunoSEQ multiplex PCR; in TCRdb, only in-frame clones are kept and a portion is missing. There are tens of thousands of clones in the sample; around 87% occur only once, and roughly 10% lies in the top ten. This sequence was found in an adult with an advanced solid tumor such as melanoma, head and neck, liver or kidney cancer. Material: CD4+ or CD8+ T cells sorted from blood, obtained in a trial of the OX40 agonist ivuxolimab. The J gene is TRBJ2-7, the V gene TRBV15; D unclear. The chain's CDR3 is CATSTGYEQYF. As DNA, the CDR3 is TGTGCCACCAGCACGGGCTACGAGCAGTACTTC. Filled out from reference TRBV15 and TRBJ2-7, the complete variable domain reads DAMVIQNPRYQVTQFGKPVTLSCSQTLNHNVMYWYQQKSSQAPKLLFHYYDKDFNNEADTPDNFQSRRPNTSFCFLDIRSPGLGDTAMYLCATSTGYEQYFGPGTRLTVT.